The clone carrying this T cell receptor (beta chain) was seen at least ten times. The data were obtained in a study of T cell repertoires in cytomegalovirus infection. This CDR3 region has 14 residues. The germline V gene has CDR1 SGHVS and CDR2 FQNEAQ. The J segment lost 8 bases and the V segment lost 3 bases, leaving 7 bases of the junction unmatched. Via MiXCR, TCRdb re-called the reads, giving one row per CDR3 protein. The sample lists about 210,000 distinct CDR3 sequences, around 6.2% occurring once. This receptor was identified in a human donor in good health (CMV status not recorded). Some clones in this sample may be carry-over from other donors' samples. The sample was PBMCs. The chain has TRBV7-8 and TRBJ2-1; TRBD2 agrees at 7 bases. CDR3 residues: CASSFGRGEDEQFF. The DNA of the CDR3 is TGTGCCAGCAGCTTTGGCCGGGGGGAAGATGAGCAGTTCTTC. Using reference TRBV7-8 and TRBJ2-1 for the parts outside the CDR3, the full variable domain is GAGVSQSPRYKVAKRGQDVALRCDPISGHVSLFWYQQALGQGPEFLTYFQNEAQLDKSGLPSDRFFAERPEGSVSTLKIQRTQQEDSAVYLCASSFGRGEDEQFFGPGTRLTVL.